These 27 T cell receptor beta chains share one sample of origin, sequenced in a study of cytomegalovirus exposure and HLA in healthy donors. With 60 Vbeta and 13 Jbeta primers, the PCR was carried out. Sequencing used immunoSEQ multiplex PCR; TCRdb keeps in-frame clones, though not all of them. The data contain 84,000 or so clones, roughly four fifths of them seen just once; the ten biggest clones take up roughly 12%. Material: PBMCs. The receptors derive from a human donor in good health.

This chain uses TRBV7-6 with TRBJ2-3; 7 positions agree with TRBD2. The CDR3 contains 13 residues. V dropped 4 bases and J dropped 6; count of bases not matched to a gene: 4. Germline V gene lookup returns CDR1 SGHVS and CDR2 FNYEAQ. This CDR3 reads CASSWGGSDTQYF. The CDR3 DNA sequence: TGTGCCAGCAGCTGGGGAGGGTCGGATACGCAGTATTTT.

This clone was detected a few times. V and J are TRBV11-2 and TRBJ2-7; D not resolved. Germline V gene sequence: CDR1 SGHAT, CDR2 FQNNGV. This CDR3 has 11 amino acids. The V end lost 5 bases, the J end lost 6 bases, and 8 bases lay between the germline ends. This CDR3 is CASSRTGEQYF. The CDR3 region has the DNA TGTGCCAGCAGCAGAACTGGCGAGCAGTACTTC.

The chain employs TRBV18 and TRBJ2-7; TRBD1 might be the D (7 bases). Trimming left V 3 bases short and J 5 bases short, with 14 bases between. The CDR3 loop spans 14 amino acids. From germline, CDR1 is KGHSH and CDR2 LQKENI. The CDR3 loop is CASSPSGGTDEQYF. CDR3 coding DNA: TGTGCCAGCTCACCCTCAGGGGGGACCGACGAGCAGTACTTC.

The V call is TRBV25-1, the J call TRBJ1-6, with TRBD1 as a possible D gene (5 bases). The CDR3 spans 16 residues. Germline values: CDR1 MGHDK, CDR2 SYGVNS. V lost 1 base and J lost 6, with 13 bases in between. In nucleotides, the CDR3 is TGTGCCAGCAGTGAATTGGGGCGGAGCATTAATTCACCCCTCCACTTT. It is translated as CASSELGRSINSPLHF.

The chain couples TRBV4-3 to TRBJ1-1; D remains unclear. Deletions cut 0 bases from V and 10 bases from J, with 18 bases between. There are 15 residues in the CDR3. Germline V gene sequence: CDR1 LGHNA, CDR2 YSLEER. The CDR3 sequence: CASSQDGLSKARAFF. CDR3 sequence (DNA): TGCGCCAGCAGCCAAGATGGCCTTTCGAAGGCTAGAGCTTTCTTT.

On this clone: The germline gene is not matched at one end of the junction; a read error may be the cause. V gene TRBV5-6 combines with J gene TRBJ1-2; D unresolved. Germline V gives CDR1 SGHDT, CDR2 YYEEEE. CDR3 size: 17 residues. The CDR3, as DNA: TGTGCCAGCATTCCTTCTATAGGAGGGAGCCGACTCTATGGCTACCCCTTC. This gives the protein CASIPSIGGSRLYGYPF.

Concerning this clone itself: A junction boundary mismatches the germline segment, possibly from a read error. The V and J genes are TRBV30 and TRBJ1-2, with TRBD1 as a possible D gene (5 bases). The germline CDR1 and CDR2 sequences are GTSNPN and SVGIG (reference sequence). This CDR3 has 13 amino acids. CDR3: CARSVGPRNGYPF. In DNA form, the CDR3 reads TGTGCCCGGAGCGTGGGGCCCAGGAATGGCTACCCCTTC. The complete variable domain, with remaining parts taken from reference TRBV30 and TRBJ1-2, reads SQTIHQWPATLVQPVGSPLSLECTVEGTSNPNLYWYRQAAGRGLQLLFYSVGIGQISSEVPQNLSASRPQDRQFILSSKKLLLSDSGFYLCARSVGPRNGYPFGSGTRLTVV.

This clone was seen a few times. The junction departs from germline at one end; a sequencing error may be responsible. V usage is TRBV6-1 and J usage is TRBJ1-1, with D uncertain. In germline, CDR1 is MNHNS, CDR2 SASEGT. This CDR3 has 13 amino acids. The CDR3 here is CASNLAGQTGAFF. Here the CDR3 DNA reads TGTGCCAGCAACTTGGCCGGCCAGACTGGAGCTTTCTTT.

This sequence joins TRBV5-4 and TRBJ2-5; TRBD2 matches 16 bases. There are 18 residues in the CDR3. V lost 4 bases, J lost 5 bases, and 11 bases stayed unmatched. CDR1 and CDR2 from the germline V gene are SGHNT and YYREEE (reference sequence). CDR3 protein: CASSGGTSGGGGPETQYF. The CDR3 coding sequence is TGTGCCAGCAGCGGAGGGACTAGCGGGGGGGGAGGTCCGGAGACCCAGTACTTC.

V and J are TRBV11-2 and TRBJ1-1; perhaps TRBD1 as D (5 bases). V was pared by 6 bases and J by 2 bases, with 16 bases between. From germline, CDR1 is SGHAT and CDR2 FQNNGV. The CDR3 spans 15 residues. The CDR3 DNA reads as TGTGCCAGCAGGCGTCCAGGGAATCTTAACACTGAAGCTTTCTTT. This sequence encodes CASRRPGNLNTEAFF.

The V gene is TRBV13, the J gene TRBJ2-7; 7 bases agree with TRBD2. The trim removed 1 base at V and 1 base at J, leaving 4 bases unmatched. Germline V gene sequence: CDR1 PRHDT, CDR2 FYEKMQ (reference sequence). The length of the CDR3 is 15 residues. The CDR3: CASSLAGTISYEQYF. CDR3 sequence (DNA): TGTGCCAGCAGCTTAGCCGGGACTATTTCCTACGAGCAGTACTTC.

This clone was counted only a few times. The V gene is TRBV4-2, the J gene TRBJ1-3; D may be TRBD1 (6 bases). Germline-derived CDR1 and CDR2 are LGHNA and YNFKEQ. The CDR3 sequence is 14 residues long. Trimming left V 6 bases short and J 2 bases short, with 11 bases between. The CDR3: CASRQGGPGNTIYF. The DNA for the CDR3 is TGTGCCAGCAGACAGGGTGGGCCTGGAAACACCATATATTTT.

Comment on this clone: Compared with germline, one end of the junction differs, possibly owing to a read error. The chain links TRBV7-2 to TRBJ1-2; D is possibly TRBD1 (5 bases). The CDR3 totals 18 residues. Germline V gene lookup returns CDR1 SGHTA and CDR2 FQGNSA. CDR3 in DNA: TGTGCCAGCAGCTCCCCGAACTTGATGGGGGGGGTTAGCTATGGCTACCCCTTC. Its translation: CASSSPNLMGGVSYGYPF. Based on the CDR3 plus reference TRBV7-2 and TRBJ1-2, the full variable domain is GAGVSQSPSNKVTEKGKDVELRCDPISGHTALYWYRQSLGQGLEFLIYFQGNSAPDKSGLPSDRFSAERTGGSVSTLTIQRTQQEDSAVYLCASSSPNLMGGVSYGYPFGSGTRLTVV.

The J gene is TRBJ2-5, the V gene TRBV29-1; TRBD2 matches at 10 bases. Trimming removed 2 bases from V and 3 bases from J; junction bases left unmatched: 0. Germline assignment: CDR1 SQVTM and CDR2 ANQGSEA. The CDR3 has 13 amino acids. CDR3 sequence reads: CSVETSGEETQYF. In DNA form, the CDR3 reads TGCAGCGTTGAAACTAGCGGGGAAGAGACCCAGTACTTC.

The V call is TRBV5-4, the J call TRBJ2-3; 8 bases fit TRBD2. Trimming removed 1 base from V and 6 bases from J; junction bases left unmatched: 13. CDR3 length: 17 amino acids. CDR1 is SGHNT and CDR2 is YYREEE in the germline V gene (reference sequence). CDR3 region: CASSLWAGGPPVDTQYF. The CDR3 bases are TGTGCCAGCAGCTTGTGGGCGGGGGGACCCCCGGTGGATACGCAGTATTTT.

The chain is built from TRBV2 and TRBJ1-4; no definite D call. Trimming left V 4 bases short and J 6 bases short, with 3 bases between. The CDR3 is 11 amino acids. Germline V gives CDR1 SNHLY, CDR2 FYNNEI. The CDR3 DNA reads as TGTGCCAGCAGTGCCTATGAAAAACTGTTTTTT. Its protein is CASSAYEKLFF.

The chain carries TRBV12-5 and TRBJ1-1; no clear D. Germline V gene data show CDR1 as LGHNT and CDR2 as FRNRAP. The CDR3 sequence is 11 residues long. V lost 7 bases, J lost 2 bases, and 5 bases lay in between. The CDR3 protein is CASAKNTEAFF. As DNA, the CDR3 is TGTGCTAGTGCCAAAAACACTGAAGCTTTCTTT.

V is TRBV6-6 and J is TRBJ1-1; maybe TRBD1 (5 bases). V lost 7 bases and J lost 5, with 20 bases in between. This CDR3 is built from 15 residues. Germline loops: CDR1 MNHNY, CDR2 SVGAGI (reference sequence). The chain's CDR3 is CASNNGDSTGTEAFF. The CDR3 DNA is TGTGCCAGCAACAATGGGGACTCCACAGGAACTGAAGCTTTCTTT.

V is TRBV4-1 and J is TRBJ2-3, with 10 bases lining up with TRBD2. The CDR3 extends over 16 amino acids. Per the germline V gene, CDR1 is MGHRA and CDR2 is YSYEKL. V lost 4 bases, J lost 1 base, and 5 bases stayed unmatched. The CDR3 sequence: CASSPRGTSGTDTQYF. The CDR3 nucleotides read TGCGCCAGCAGCCCGAGGGGGACTAGCGGCACAGATACGCAGTATTTT.

V usage is TRBV19 and J usage is TRBJ1-3; D uncertain. Germline CDR1 LNHDA, CDR2 SQIVND (reference sequence). The CDR3 loop spans 16 amino acids. Trimming took 2 bases from V and 0 from J, leaving 11 bases between them. In DNA, the CDR3 is TGTGCCAGTAGTATACCGGGCGGGAGCTCTGGAAACACCATATATTTT. It is translated as CASSIPGGSSGNTIYF.

The V call is TRBV7-2, the J call TRBJ1-2; D gene uncertain. CDR1 is SGHTA, CDR2 FQGNSA, per germline. The V end lost 3 bases, the J end lost 2 bases, and 16 bases lay between the germline ends. The CDR3 contains 16 residues. The CDR3 reads CASSFSPLGANYGYTF. The DNA for the CDR3 is TGTGCCAGCAGCTTTAGTCCCCTAGGAGCCAACTATGGCTACACCTTC.

The gene calls are TRBV9 and TRBJ2-3, with TRBD2 identical over 10 bases. The germline CDR1 and CDR2 sequences are SGDLS and YYNGEE. CDR3 length: 17 residues. J lost 4 bases, V lost 0 bases, and 8 bases had no gene match. The CDR3 region is CASSVVSLAGAADTQYF. For the CDR3, the DNA is TGTGCCAGCAGCGTAGTCTCCCTAGCGGGGGCTGCAGATACGCAGTATTTT.

This clone was recorded a few times. The genes are TRBV12-5 and TRBJ1-5; D unclear. The germline V and J ends were trimmed by 1 base and 6 bases, with 7 bases remaining between them. The CDR3 covers 13 residues. The V gene's germline CDR1 is LGHNT and CDR2 FRNRAP. Here the CDR3 reads CASGLGGAQPQHF. The CDR3 bases are TGTGCTAGTGGTTTGGGGGGAGCTCAGCCCCAGCATTTT.

The V and J genes are TRBV7-6 and TRBJ2-1; 15 nucleotides align to TRBD2. Germline values: CDR1 SGHVS, CDR2 FNYEAQ. J gave up 4 bases and V 5 bases, and 6 bases lay outside the gene matches. The CDR3 is 17 amino acids. The chain's CDR3 is CASSRGLAGGGYNEQFF. The CDR3 DNA follows: TGTGCCAGCAGCCGCGGACTAGCGGGGGGGGGATACAATGAGCAGTTCTTC.

This clone was detected only a few times. V and J are TRBV18 and TRBJ1-1; the D gene is possibly TRBD1 (6 bases). Looked up from germline, CDR1 is KGHSH and CDR2 is LQKENI. The V end lost 3 bases, the J end lost 0 bases, and 14 bases lay between the germline ends. The CDR3 contains 16 residues. The CDR3 protein is CASSPGAGAMNTEAFF. The CDR3, as DNA: TGTGCCAGCTCACCGGGGGCAGGGGCGATGAACACTGAAGCTTTCTTT.

This clone was picked up a small number of times. The CDR3 nucleotides read TGTGCCAGCAGTGTCCGGGAGGCATATGGAGCTGGGGCCAACGTCCTGACTTTC. Protein product: CASSVREAYGAGANVLTF. The chain has TRBV6-1 and TRBJ2-6; 7 nucleotides agree with TRBD2. Per germline, CDR1 MNHNS and CDR2 SASEGT. Germline trimming cut 4 bases from V and 2 bases from J; bases unmatched to any gene: 11. The CDR3 is made up of 18 amino acids.

The chain couples TRBV7-2 to TRBJ2-1, with a tentative D call TRBD2 (5 bases). The CDR3 sequence is 13 residues long. V lost 2 bases, J lost 9 bases, and 11 bases lay in between. From germline, CDR1 is SGHTA and CDR2 FQGNSA. CDR3 amino acids: CASSLLGSREQFF. CDR3 nucleotides: TGTGCCAGCAGCTTATTAGGGAGCCGTGAGCAGTTCTTC.